This T cell receptor (beta chain) was identified during a study of T-cell reconstitution after alpha-beta-depleted transplantation in children. A note on this clonotype: Its antigen is as yet unknown.

Study-wide results and limits: Elevated TCRbeta diversity at day 60 was traced, in some patients, to surviving recipient T cells and thymic progenitors. Expanded graft clones, several hundred of them, were reportedly the source of alpha-beta T cells about two months after transplant.

The CDR3 extends over 16 amino acids. Germline V gives CDR1 SGHRS, CDR2 YFSETQ. The ends lost 6 bases at V and 0 bases at J; junction bases unmatched: 10. For TCRbeta, the library was prepared with unique molecular identifiers. Using its own MiXCR run on the PCR reads, TCRdb lists one record per CDR3 protein. The sample comprises over 45,000 distinct CDR3 sequences, less than 55% of which are singletons, and 95% to 98% rests with the top ten. The origin of this receptor is a male patient aged 10 to 17 who had a stem cell transplant for acute lymphoblastic leukemia, so the T cells may come from the graft donor. The gene calls are TRBV5-1 and TRBJ2-7; TRBD2 matches at 9 bases. Source: PBMCs, mostly from graft donor cells, taken 360 days after TCRalphabeta/CD19-depleted stem cell transplant. The CDR3 DNA reads as TGCGCCAGCACTTGGACTAGCGTAATGAGCTCCTACGAGCAGTACTTC. This codes for CASTWTSVMSSYEQYF.